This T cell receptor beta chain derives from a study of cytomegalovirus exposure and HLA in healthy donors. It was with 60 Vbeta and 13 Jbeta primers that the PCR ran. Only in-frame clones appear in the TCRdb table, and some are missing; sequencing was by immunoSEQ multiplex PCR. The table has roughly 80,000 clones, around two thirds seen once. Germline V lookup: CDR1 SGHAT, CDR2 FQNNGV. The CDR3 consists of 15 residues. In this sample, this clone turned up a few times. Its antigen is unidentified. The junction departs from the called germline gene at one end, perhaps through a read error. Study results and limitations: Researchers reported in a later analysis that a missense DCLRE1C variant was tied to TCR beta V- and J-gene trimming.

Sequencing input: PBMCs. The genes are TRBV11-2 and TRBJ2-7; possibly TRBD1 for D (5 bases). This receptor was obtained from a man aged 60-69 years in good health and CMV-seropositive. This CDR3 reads CASSQEYPGYYEQYF. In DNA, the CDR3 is TGCGCCAGCAGCCAAGAATACCCAGGGTACTACGAGCAGTACTTC. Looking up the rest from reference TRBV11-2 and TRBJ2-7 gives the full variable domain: EAGVAQSPRYKIIEKRQSVAFWCNPISGHATLYWYQQILGQGPKLLIQFQNNGVVDDSQLPKDRFSAERLKGVDSTLKIQPAKLEDSAVYLCASSQEYPGYYEQYFGPGTRLTVT.